The entry that follows covers one TCR beta chain sequence. This entry is derived from a study of control samples from healthy donors and cancer patients. Assay: immunoSEQ multiplex PCR; the TCRdb copy retains only in-frame clones and omits some. The table records about 77,000 clones, roughly 92% of them present only once. The CDR3 runs 13 residues. Trimming pared 3 bases from V and 5 bases from J, leaving 7 bases between. The specimen was blood. The receptor was isolated from a woman aged 55-69 years in good health. The rearrangement uses TRBV12-3 or TRBV12-4 and TRBJ2-2; D is ambiguous. The CDR3 sequence is CASSFKGTGELFF. The CDR3 nucleotides are TGTGCCAGCAGTTTTAAAGGGACCGGGGAGCTGTTTTTT.